The source of this T cell receptor (beta chain) is a study of identical twins. This clonotype was detected ten times or more. TCRdb reprocessed the 5' RACE reads with MiXCR, giving one entry per CDR3 protein. The data show 130,000 to 150,000 distinct CDR3 sequences, 3.5% seen once. V was clipped by 0 bases and J by 4 bases, with 6 bases between them. CDR1 KGHSH and CDR2 LQKENI come from the germline V gene. The CDR3 has 14 residues. This TCR was sampled from a man between 18 and 29 years old in good health. The chain links TRBV18 to TRBJ2-2; D not resolved. The sample comprised memory T cells sorted from blood. Here the CDR3 DNA reads TGTGCCAGCTCACCACCAGAAACCACCGGGGAGCTGTTTTTT. Protein sequence: CASSPPETTGELFF.